Sequencing of this TCR beta chain was carried out in a study of blood T cell repertoires in COVID-19. Whole-study context: The United States, Italy and Spain supplied acute and convalescent COVID-19 samples. T cells, B-cell-depleted T cells, or PBMCs supplied cDNA or gDNA.

Those enrolled in Seattle joined during active infection and were followed longitudinally afterward. Looked up from germline, CDR1 is SGHRS and CDR2 is YFSETQ. J lost 0 bases, V lost 4 bases, and 5 bases had no gene match. CDR3 size: 16 residues. In the study's own analysis: How many nucleated cells were present was estimated from reference gene primer amplification. Generated by immunoSEQ multiplex PCR, the TCRdb table keeps only in-frame clones and is missing some. V, J and clone size were drawn from that table, and D and trimming were deduced from the DNA. The sample records around 53,000 clones, about 86% being singletons.

This sequence joins TRBV5-1 and TRBJ2-5, with 11 bases matching TRBD1. This sequence originates from a woman in her fifties or sixties with COVID-19, enrolled during active disease. Material: peripheral blood. In nucleotides, the CDR3 is TGCGCCAGCAGCGGCGGGACAGGGGGATACCAAGAGACCCAGTACTTC. This translates into CASSGGTGGYQETQYF.